This T cell receptor beta chain came from a study of shared clonotypes between healthy human individuals. The overall study: Each donor's CD8 memory used one plate, CD8 naive two, each CD4 subset three.

The CDR3 contains 14 residues. CDR1 and CDR2 (germline): SGHTA, FQGNSA. Trimming cost V 1 base and J 6 bases; bases outside gene matches: 4. Study conclusions and caveats: Only blood was sampled, and tissue TCR repertoires likely differ from blood ones.

For this clone: Its antigen is undetermined.

Profiled with immunoSEQ multiplex PCR; TCRdb holds only in-frame clones, not every one. The sample yields around 2.1 million clones, nearly 97% seen once. The chain recombines TRBV7-2 with TRBJ2-5; the match to TRBD1 covers 8 bases. The TCR was taken from a man between 18 and 35 years old in good health. The source material was naive CD4+ T cells sorted from blood. Documented subset: CD45RA+ positively selected. The CDR3 here is CASSLDQGAKTQYF. Here the CDR3 DNA reads TGTGCCAGCAGCTTAGATCAGGGGGCTAAGACCCAGTACTTC.